This TCR beta chain derives from a study of spatial heterogeneity in lung cancer. Study context: Where present, follow-up PBMC were sequenced a median of around two years after resection. In raw reads, more than eight appearances on average were recorded for each unique TCR and UMI combination.

Sample time point: blood at routine non-recurrence follow-up after resection. Researchers sequenced whole RNA taken from tumor, nontumor lung or frozen PBMC without sorting. This clonotype occurred a few times. The V end was cut by 6 bases, the J end by 5 bases, with 14 bases between. The length of the CDR3 is 14 residues. Germline-derived CDR1 and CDR2 are ENHRY and SYGVKD. On each TCR cDNA molecule, a unique molecular identifier was present. A single record per CDR3 protein comes from TCRdb applying MiXCR to the 5' RACE reads. The sample has some 120,000 distinct CDR3 sequences, 9% to 15% seen once. Material: PBMCs, obtained at follow-up. The chain uses TRBV10-3 and TRBJ2-1; D not resolved. This receptor was identified in a male donor with early-stage non-small cell lung cancer. CDR3 sequence (DNA): TGTGCCATCAGGCCCTCTAACATCAACAATGAGCAGTTCTTC. Protein sequence: CAIRPSNINNEQFF.